This T cell receptor beta chain comes out of a study of blood T cell repertoires in COVID-19. Across the study: Spain, Italy and the United States supplied samples that represented acute and convalescent COVID-19.

Sequencing used immunoSEQ multiplex PCR; TCRdb keeps in-frame clones, though not all of them. The sample yields over 250,000 clones, roughly 87% seen once. Among Cohort 3 donors, those recovered had two negative PCRs, clearance, or symptom resolution. CDR1 and CDR2 from the germline V gene are SGHTA and FQGNSA. With 5 bases clipped from V and 5 bases from J, the junction kept 10 bases outside the gene matches. The CDR3 extends over 18 amino acids. The specimen sequenced was PBMCs or T cells enriched from blood (not recorded which). This chain uses TRBV7-2 with TRBJ2-3; TRBD2 matches at 16 bases. The receptor's source is a woman aged 18-29 years who had recovered from COVID-19. The CDR3, as DNA: TGTGCCAGCAGCCCCCGGGGAGGGACTAGCGGGGGGGGAGATACGCAGTATTTT. It is translated as CASSPRGGTSGGGDTQYF.